This T cell receptor beta chain is drawn from a study of blood T cell repertoires in COVID-19. Overall study context: Acute-phase and convalescent COVID-19 samples originated in the United States, Italy and Spain. The cDNA or gDNA used as material had been derived from T cells, B-cell-depleted T cells, or PBMCs.

Methods used by the authors: Amplification with reference gene primers provided the estimates of nucleated cell counts. The data were produced by immunoSEQ multiplex PCR, yet TCRdb's version contains in-frame clones alone and is incomplete. Clone size and the V and J calls come from that table; the DNA yielded D and trimming. The sample holds fewer than 90,000 clones; over 70% are singletons and the top ten take around 4%. With 0 bases clipped from V and 5 bases from J, the junction kept 9 bases outside the gene matches. CDR3 length: 16 residues. The germline gives CDR1 MDHEN, CDR2 SYDVKM. Sequences were obtained from peripheral blood. The sequence was obtained from a woman between 50 and 59 years old with acute or convalescent COVID-19. The rearrangement joins TRBV28 to TRBJ1-1, with 7 positions matching TRBD1. The CDR3 sequence: CASSLWGDRAGTEAFF. CDR3 nucleotide sequence: TGTGCCAGCAGTTTATGGGGAGACAGGGCGGGGACTGAAGCTTTCTTT.